This TCR beta chain emerged from a study of T cells in Graves' hyperthyroidism and ophthalmopathy. At the level of the study: Initial diagnosis, before any treatment, was when peripheral blood was collected.

RNA transcripts were the template for amplifying TCR beta CDR3 regions. The study used the HTBI primer set for a first-round RT-PCR of the TCR CDR3. MiXCR was run by TCRdb on the multiplex PCR reads, yielding one entry per CDR3 protein. The sample holds 550,000 to 850,000 distinct CDR3 sequences, approximately 18% seen once. The length of the CDR3 is 12 residues. Germline CDR1 SQVTM, CDR2 ANQGSEA. Trimming shortened V by 0 bases and J by 6 bases, and 5 bases separated the two germline ends. The sequenced sample consisted of blood. The chain uses TRBV29-1 and TRBJ2-2; no clear D. This clonotype originated in a woman aged 45-60 years with Graves' hyperthyroidism that later progressed to Graves' ophthalmopathy. The CDR3 DNA reads TGCAGCGTTGAAGAAGGAGCCGGGGAGCTGTTTTTT. Amino acids: CSVEEGAGELFF.